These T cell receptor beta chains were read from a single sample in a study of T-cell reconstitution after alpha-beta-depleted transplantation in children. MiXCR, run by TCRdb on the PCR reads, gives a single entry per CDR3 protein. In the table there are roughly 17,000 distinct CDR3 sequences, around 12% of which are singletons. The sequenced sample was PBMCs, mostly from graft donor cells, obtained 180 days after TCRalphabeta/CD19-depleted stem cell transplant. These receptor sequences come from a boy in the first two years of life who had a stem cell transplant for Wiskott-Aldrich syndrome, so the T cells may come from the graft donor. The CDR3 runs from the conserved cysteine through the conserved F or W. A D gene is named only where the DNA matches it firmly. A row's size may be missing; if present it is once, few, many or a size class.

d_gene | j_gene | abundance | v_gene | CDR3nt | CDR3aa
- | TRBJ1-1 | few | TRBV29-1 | TGCAGCGGATCTGCGGGAATGAACACTGAAGCTTTCTTT | CSGSAGMNTEAFF
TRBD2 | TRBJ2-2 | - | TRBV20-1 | TGCAGTGCCCAGTCCGGGACTAGCGGGAGGGGAGGATGGACCGGGGAGCTGTTTTTT | CSAQSGTSGRGGWTGELFF
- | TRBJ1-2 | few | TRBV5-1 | TGCGCCAGCAGCCCCCTTCTGGGCGACTATGGCTACACCTTC | CASSPLLGDYGYTF
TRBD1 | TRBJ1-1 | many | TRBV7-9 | TGTGCCAGCAGCCGACAGGGAATGAACACTGAAGCTTTCTTT | CASSRQGMNTEAFF
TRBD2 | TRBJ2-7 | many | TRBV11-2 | TGTGCCAGCAGCCCCCGAACGTCTTTTCGGCGGGAGGGCCTCTACGAGCAGTACTTC | CASSPRTSFRREGLYEQYF
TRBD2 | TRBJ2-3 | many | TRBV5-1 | TGCGCCAGCAGCCACGGACTAGCGGCACAAGATACGCAGTATTTT | CASSHGLAAQDTQYF
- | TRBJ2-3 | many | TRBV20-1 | TGCAGTGCCGGGGGTTGGGATACGCAGTATTTT | CSAGGWDTQYF
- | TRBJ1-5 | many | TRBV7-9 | TGTGCCAGCAGCTTGGGGGGGGCTTTTAGCAATCAGCCCCAGCATTTT | CASSLGGAFSNQPQHF
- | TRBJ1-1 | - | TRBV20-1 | TGCAGTGCTAGAGACTGGGGATGGACTGAAGCTTTCTTT | CSARDWGWTEAFF
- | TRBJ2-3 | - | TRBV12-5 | TGTGCTAGTGGTTTGGTCCTCCCACGAGTCGTACAGCCTAGCACAGATACGCAGTATTTT | CASGLVLPRVVQPSTDTQYF
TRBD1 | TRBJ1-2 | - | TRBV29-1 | TGCAGCGTCGAGGACAGGGGTCGTGGCTACACCTTC | CSVEDRGRGYTF
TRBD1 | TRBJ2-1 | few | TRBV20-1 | TGCAGTGCCGGGGACAGGGGGTTTTTAGATGAGCAGTTCTTC | CSAGDRGFLDEQFF
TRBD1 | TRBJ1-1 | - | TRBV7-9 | TGTGCCAGCAGCTTTCAGACAGGGACTGAAGCTTTCTTT | CASSFQTGTEAFF
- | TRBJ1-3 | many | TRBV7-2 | TGTGCCAGCAGCTTAGGGGGGTCGTTGCACACCATATATTTT | CASSLGGSLHTIYF
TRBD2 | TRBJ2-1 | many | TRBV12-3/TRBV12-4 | TGTGCCAGCAGAGCGGGACTACACCAGCGGTACAATGAGCAGTTCTTC | CASRAGLHQRYNEQFF
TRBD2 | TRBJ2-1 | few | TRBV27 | TGTGCCAGCAGTTTATTTTCCCCCGCCGGGACTAGCGGGAGAATCTATGAGCAGTTCTTC | CASSLFSPAGTSGRIYEQFF
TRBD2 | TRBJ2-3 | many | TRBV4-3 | TGCGCCAGCAGCCACGATACTAGCGGGAGCTTCGCAGATACGCAGTATTTT | CASSHDTSGSFADTQYF
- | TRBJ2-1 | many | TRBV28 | TGTGCCAGCAGTTCCCACGGACTCGGCGAGCAGTTCTTC | CASSSHGLGEQFF
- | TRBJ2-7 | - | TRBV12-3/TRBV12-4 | TGTGCCAGCAGATCCAGCCGGGGGGCCCCCTACGAGCAGTACTTC | CASRSSRGAPYEQYF
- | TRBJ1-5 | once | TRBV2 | TGTGCCAGCAGTGAATCCCCAGGACAGATCAATCAGCCCCAGCATTTT | CASSESPGQINQPQHF
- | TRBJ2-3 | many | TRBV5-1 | TGCGCCAGCAGCTTGGGAGGGTACACAGATACGCAGTATTTT | CASSLGGYTDTQYF
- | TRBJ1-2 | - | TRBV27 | TGTGCCAGCAGTTTATGGGCAGGGGAAGGCTACACCTTC | CASSLWAGEGYTF
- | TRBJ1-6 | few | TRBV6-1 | TGTGCCAGCAGGAGGAGCCGGAATTCACCCCTCCACTTT | CASRRSRNSPLHF
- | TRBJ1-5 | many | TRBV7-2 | TGTGCCAGCAGCTTGGATGGACGCAATCAGCCCCAGCATTTT | CASSLDGRNQPQHF
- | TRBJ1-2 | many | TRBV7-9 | TGTGCCAGCAGCTTACAGGGGAACTACCCCAACTATGGCTACACCTTC | CASSLQGNYPNYGYTF
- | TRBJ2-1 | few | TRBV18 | TGTGCCAGCTCACCACCCGTGGGCTACAATGAGCAGTTCTTC | CASSPPVGYNEQFF
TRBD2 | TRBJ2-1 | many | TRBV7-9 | TGTGCCAGCAGCTTAAAAGCTAGCGGGAGGACGCGGAATGAGCAGTTCTTC | CASSLKASGRTRNEQFF
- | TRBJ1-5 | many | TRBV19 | TGTGCCAGTAGACCCTCTCCTTTCAGGGAGAACTACAATCAGCCCCAGCATTTT | CASRPSPFRENYNQPQHF
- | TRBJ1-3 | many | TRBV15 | TGTGCCACCAGCAGAGATCAGGGCTCTGGAAACACCATATATTTT | CATSRDQGSGNTIYF
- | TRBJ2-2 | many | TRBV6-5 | TGTGCCAGCAGTTACTCGGTTCTGTATGTCGGGGAGCTGTTTTTT | CASSYSVLYVGELFF
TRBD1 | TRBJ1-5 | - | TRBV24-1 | TGTGCCACCAGTGGCACGACAGGGGGTGGCAATCAGCCCCAGCATTTT | CATSGTTGGGNQPQHF
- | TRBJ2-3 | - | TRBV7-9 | TGTGCCAGCAGCTTATACCAACAGGGCCGCACAGATACGCAGTATTTT | CASSLYQQGRTDTQYF
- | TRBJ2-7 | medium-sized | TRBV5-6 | TGTGCCAGCAACTTTGGGGTGGACGAGCAGTACTTC | CASNFGVDEQYF
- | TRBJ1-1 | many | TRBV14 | TGTGCCAGCAGCCAAGAGCTGAACACTGAAGCTTTCTTT | CASSQELNTEAFF
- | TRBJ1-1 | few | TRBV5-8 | TGTGCCATGGGCTTCTTGGACACTGAAGCTTTCTTT | CAMGFLDTEAFF
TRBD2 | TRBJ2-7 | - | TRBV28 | TGTGCCAGCAGTCGCGTGGGACTAGCCTCCTACGAGCAGTACTTC | CASSRVGLASYEQYF
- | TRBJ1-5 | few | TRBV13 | TGTGCCAGCAGCCCATTACGCCCCCAGGGCCAGGGTCAGCCCCAGCATTTT | CASSPLRPQGQGQPQHF
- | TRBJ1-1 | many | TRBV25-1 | TGTGCCAGCAGTGCGGGGCCGGGACACCCTATGTGGAACACTGAAGCTTTCTTT | CASSAGPGHPMWNTEAFF
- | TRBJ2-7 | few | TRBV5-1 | TGCGCCAGCAGCTTGGCCGGGACATATTTCTACGAGCAGTACTTC | CASSLAGTYFYEQYF
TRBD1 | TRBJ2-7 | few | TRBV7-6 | TGTGCCAGCAGCCAGGCGACAGGGGCCGAGCAGTACTTC | CASSQATGAEQYF
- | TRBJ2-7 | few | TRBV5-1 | TGCGCCAGCAGCTTGTTAGTCGGGACGGGAGTCTACGAGCAGTACTTC | CASSLLVGTGVYEQYF
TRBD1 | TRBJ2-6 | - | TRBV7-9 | TGTGCCAGCAGCAAGACAGGGACTGGGGCCAACGTCCTGACTTTC | CASSKTGTGANVLTF
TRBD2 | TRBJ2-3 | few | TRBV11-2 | TGTGCCAGCAGCGCACTAGCGGGAGCTGTGTCAGATACGCAGTATTTT | CASSALAGAVSDTQYF
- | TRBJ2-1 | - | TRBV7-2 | TGTGCCAGCGGCCACGGGAAGGGCTACAATGAGCAGTTCTTC | CASGHGKGYNEQFF
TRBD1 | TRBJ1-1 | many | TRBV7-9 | TGTGCCAGCAGCCCTTGGACAGGAATGAACACTGAAGCTTTCTTT | CASSPWTGMNTEAFF
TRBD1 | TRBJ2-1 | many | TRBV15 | TGTGCCACCAGCAGGGGACAGGGGATCAAGAATGAGCAGTTCTTC | CATSRGQGIKNEQFF
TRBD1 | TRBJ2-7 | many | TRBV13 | TGTGCCAGCAGCACCCCCGGGACAGGGATATTTGACGAGCAGTACTTC | CASSTPGTGIFDEQYF
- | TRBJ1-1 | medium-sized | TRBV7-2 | TGTGCCAGCAGCTTAGACAGGACTCGAATGAACACTGAAGCTTTCTTT | CASSLDRTRMNTEAFF
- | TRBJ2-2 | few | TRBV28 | TGTGCCAGCAGTTTCCCCAGATTCTCCGGGGAGCTGTTTTTT | CASSFPRFSGELFF
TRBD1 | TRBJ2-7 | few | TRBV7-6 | TGTGCCAGCAGCCCCCAGGCGACAGGGGCCGAGTACTTC | CASSPQATGAEYF
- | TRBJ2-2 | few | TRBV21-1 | TGTGCCAGCAGCAAAGCTTCTCCAGGGGGCGCGTACACCGGGGAGCTGTTTTTT | CASSKASPGGAYTGELFF
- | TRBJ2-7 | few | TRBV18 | TGTGCCAGCTCACCATTTGAAAGCTATCGCTCCTACGAGCAGTACTTC | CASSPFESYRSYEQYF
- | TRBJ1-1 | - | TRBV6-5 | TGTGCCAGCAGTTACTCGTCCGCTAACACTGAAGCTTTCTTT | CASSYSSANTEAFF
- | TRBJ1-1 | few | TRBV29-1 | TGCAGCGTTACCCGGTCCGGGGGAGTGAGCACTGAAGCTTTCTTT | CSVTRSGGVSTEAFF
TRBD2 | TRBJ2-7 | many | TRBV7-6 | TGTGCCAGCAGCGTAGGGACTAGCGGGCCCTACGAGCAGTACTTC | CASSVGTSGPYEQYF
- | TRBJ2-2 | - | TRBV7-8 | TGTGCCAGCCGTCAAGGGGGGAGCACCGGGGAGCTGTTTTTT | CASRQGGSTGELFF
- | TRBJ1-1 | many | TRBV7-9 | TGTGCCAGCAGCCTAACGATGGGGGCAGGGAACACTGAAGCTTTCTTT | CASSLTMGAGNTEAFF
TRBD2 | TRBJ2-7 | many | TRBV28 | TGTGCCAGCAGTTTAGCGGGAGCAATCTACGAGCAGTACTTC | CASSLAGAIYEQYF
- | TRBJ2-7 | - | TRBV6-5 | TGTGCCAGCAGTTGGGACGGAGACATCTCCGAGCAGTACTTC | CASSWDGDISEQYF
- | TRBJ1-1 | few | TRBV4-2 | TGTGCCAGCAGCCTTCGGGGGAACACTGAAGCTTTCTTT | CASSLRGNTEAFF